The 24 T cell receptor beta chains given below trace back to one sample, sequenced in a study of blood T cell repertoires in COVID-19. This table comes from immunoSEQ multiplex PCR, and its TCRdb copy is limited to in-frame clones, with some not included. This table has 160,000 or so clones, under 90% appearing once. Specimen: PBMCs or T cells enriched from blood (not recorded which). The receptors here all came from a man aged 55 to 69 who had recovered from COVID-19.

The CDR3 protein is CASSSRLAGVGLNEQFF. Here the CDR3 DNA reads TGTGCCAGTAGTAGTCGACTAGCGGGAGTCGGGTTAAATGAGCAGTTCTTC. The chain combines TRBV19 with TRBJ2-1; 12 positions match TRBD2. Per germline, CDR1 LNHDA and CDR2 SQIVND (reference sequence). The CDR3 is made up of 17 amino acids. J lost 7 bases, V lost 4 bases, and 11 bases had no gene match.

The chain couples TRBV27 to TRBJ1-4; tentatively, D is TRBD1 (6 bases). The V gene lost 1 base and the J gene lost 3 bases, with 9 bases spanning the gap. The CDR3 is made up of 15 amino acids. Per germline, CDR1 MNHEY and CDR2 SMNVEV (reference sequence). This CDR3 is CASSLLGGANEKLFF. The CDR3 region has the DNA TGTGCCAGCAGTTTATTAGGGGGTGCTAATGAAAAACTGTTTTTT.

This chain joins TRBV5-4 and TRBJ2-1, with 7 bases identical to TRBD2. CDR1 is SGHNT, CDR2 YYREEE, per germline (reference sequence). There are 15 residues in the CDR3. Trimming took 3 bases from V and 1 from J; bases not matched to a gene: 4. In nucleotides, the CDR3 is TGTGCCAGCAGCTCGACTAGCCGTTCCTACAATGAGCAGTTCTTC. Amino acid sequence: CASSSTSRSYNEQFF.

The chain carries TRBV19 and TRBJ2-5, with TRBD1 matching 8 bases. V lost 9 bases and J lost 5; bases outside the gene matches: 5. Germline loops: CDR1 LNHDA, CDR2 SQIVND (reference sequence). The CDR3 loop spans 12 amino acids. Here the CDR3 reads CARGRGQETQYF. The CDR3 region has the DNA TGTGCCAGGGGCAGGGGGCAGGAGACCCAGTACTTC.

This clone occurred a few times. The chain joins TRBV12-5 to TRBJ1-5; tentatively, D is TRBD1 (6 bases). There are 16 residues in the CDR3. V lost 2 bases to trimming and J lost 1 base, with 12 bases between them. Looked up from germline, CDR1 is LGHNT and CDR2 is FRNRAP. This chain's CDR3 is CASGLTTGLSNQPQHF. Here the CDR3 DNA reads TGTGCTAGTGGTTTGACAACAGGGTTGAGCAATCAGCCCCAGCATTTT.

The chain combines TRBV5-1 with TRBJ2-3; 9 nucleotides align to TRBD2. CDR1 SGHRS and CDR2 YFSETQ come from the germline V gene. The CDR3 has 15 amino acids. Trimming cost V 10 bases and J 1 base; bases outside gene matches: 10. The CDR3 reads CASEEGGGGTDTQYF. CDR3 sequence (DNA): TGCGCCTCCGAGGAGGGCGGGGGGGGCACAGATACGCAGTATTTT. Using reference TRBV5-1 and TRBJ2-3 for the parts outside the CDR3, the full variable domain is KAGVTQTPRYLIKTRGQQVTLSCSPISGHRSVSWYQQTPGQGLQFLFEYFSETQRNKGNFPGRFSGRQFSNSRSEMNVSTLELGDSALYLCASEEGGGGTDTQYFGPGTRLTVL.

The chain combines TRBV18 with TRBJ1-3, with TRBD1 as a possible D gene (5 bases). The V and J ends lost 8 bases and 0 bases respectively, with 11 bases between them. Germline loops: CDR1 KGHSH, CDR2 LQKENI. The CDR3 is 14 amino acids. CDR3 nucleotide sequence: TGTGCCAGCAAAGACAGAATCTCTGGAAACACCATATATTTT. Its protein is CASKDRISGNTIYF.

V gene TRBV28 combines with J gene TRBJ2-5, with 7 bases identical to TRBD1. The J segment lost 3 bases and the V segment lost 5 bases, leaving 9 bases of the junction unmatched. Germline V gene sequence: CDR1 MDHEN, CDR2 SYDVKM. The CDR3 loop spans 15 amino acids. The CDR3 region has the DNA TGTGCCAGCAGTAGCGCCGGGACAGCGAAAGAGACCCAGTACTTC. Its protein product is CASSSAGTAKETQYF.

The chain is built from TRBV27 and TRBJ1-1, with TRBD1 identical over 9 bases. J was trimmed by 7 bases and V by 8 bases; bases with no gene match: 11. The CDR3 has 14 residues. CDR1 MNHEY and CDR2 SMNVEV come from the germline V gene (reference sequence). For the CDR3, the DNA is TGTGCCAGCTGTAAAGTGGAGGGACAGGGTGAAGCTTTCTTT. Protein: CASCKVEGQGEAFF.

This sequence joins TRBV11-3 and TRBJ2-1, with 13 bases lining up with TRBD2. CDR1 is SGHNT, CDR2 YENEEA, per germline. V trimming: 5 bases; J trimming: 0 bases; junction bases outside the gene matches: 7. This CDR3 contains 18 residues. The CDR3 protein is CASSPGLAGPSSYNEQFF. For the CDR3, the DNA is TGTGCCAGCAGCCCGGGACTAGCGGGACCTAGCTCCTACAATGAGCAGTTCTTC.

This rearrangement joins TRBV7-2 to TRBJ2-7; 13 positions match TRBD2. The CDR3 length is 18 residues. V gave up 3 bases and J gave up 1 base; unmatched junction bases: 9. CDR1 is SGHTA and CDR2 is FQGNSA in the germline V gene. The CDR3 is CASSFGLAGVIGSYEQYF. Here the CDR3 DNA reads TGTGCCAGCAGCTTTGGACTAGCGGGAGTCATTGGATCCTACGAGCAGTACTTC.

The chain links TRBV5-1 to TRBJ1-1; D possibly corresponds to TRBD1 (6 bases). V was shortened by 5 bases and J by 3 bases, with 14 bases between the two germline ends. The CDR3 is 14 amino acids. Germline CDR1 SGHRS, CDR2 YFSETQ. In DNA, the CDR3 is TGCGCCAGCAGGTCCGGGACATTGGACACTGAAGCTTTCTTT. Its protein is CASRSGTLDTEAFF.

The chain combines TRBV5-1 with TRBJ2-4, with a tentative D call TRBD1 (6 bases). V gave up 0 bases and J gave up 6 bases, with 7 bases separating them. CDR3 length: 13 residues. Germline V lookup: CDR1 SGHRS, CDR2 YFSETQ. The CDR3 spells CASSLDRANIQYF. In DNA form, the CDR3 reads TGCGCCAGCAGCTTGGACAGGGCAAACATTCAGTACTTC.

The J gene is TRBJ2-7, the V gene TRBV5-6, with 8 bases aligning to TRBD2. CDR1 is SGHDT and CDR2 is YYEEEE in the germline V gene. The V segment lost 2 bases and the J segment 6 bases; nucleotides outside the gene matches: 4. This CDR3 spans 13 amino acids. The CDR3 spells CASSFGLAGEQYF. Written as DNA, the CDR3 is TGTGCCAGCAGCTTCGGGCTAGCGGGCGAGCAGTACTTC.

This chain joins TRBV28 and TRBJ2-2; 8 bases agree with TRBD2. V gave up 1 base and J gave up 1 base; unmatched junction bases: 5. CDR1 is MDHEN, CDR2 SYDVKM, per germline. The CDR3 sequence is 17 residues long. DNA for the CDR3: TGTGCCAGCAGTTTATCTTTTCTAGCGGGGAACACCGGGGAGCTGTTTTTT. It translates to CASSLSFLAGNTGELFF.

This chain uses TRBV28 with TRBJ1-4; a weak D match, TRBD1 (6 bases). The length of the CDR3 is 14 residues. V lost 4 bases to trimming and J lost 3 bases, with 9 bases between them. Germline values: CDR1 MDHEN, CDR2 SYDVKM. Here the CDR3 reads CASSSTGPNEKLFF. CDR3 in DNA: TGTGCCAGCAGTTCGACAGGCCCTAATGAAAAACTGTTTTTT. Filled out from reference TRBV28 and TRBJ1-4, the complete variable domain reads DVKVTQSSRYLVKRTGEKVFLECVQDMDHENMFWYRQDPGLGLRLIYFSYDVKMKEKGDIPEGYSVSREKKERFSLILESASTNQTSMYLCASSSTGPNEKLFFGSGTQLSVL.

Note on this clone: One end of the junction fails to match germline, which may point to a read error. The genes are TRBV2 and TRBJ2-1; the D gene is possibly TRBD2 (6 bases). The CDR3 consists of 16 residues. Germline V gene data show CDR1 as SNHLY and CDR2 as FYNNEI. DNA for the CDR3: TGTGCCAGCAGTGCCCCGGGGGACTTCCTCTACACTGAGCAGTTCTTC. Its protein is CASSAPGDFLYTEQFF.

The chain carries TRBV12-3 or TRBV12-4 and TRBJ1-1; TRBD1 matches 8 bases. The V segment lost 6 bases and the J segment 5 bases; nucleotides outside the gene matches: 5. The length of the CDR3 is 13 residues. The CDR3 loop is CASRDRVATEAFF. CDR3 nucleotides: TGTGCCAGCAGGGACAGGGTCGCGACTGAAGCTTTCTTT.

The CDR3 region has the DNA TGCAGCGTAGGGACAGGGAAACGAGAGACCCAGTACTTC. Protein sequence: CSVGTGKRETQYF. The V call is TRBV29-1, the J call TRBJ2-5; 9 bases fit TRBD1. CDR1 is SQVTM and CDR2 is ANQGSEA in the germline V gene. The CDR3 runs to 13 residues. With V trimmed by 6 bases and J by 4 bases, 6 bases remained unmatched.

This chain joins TRBV7-9 and TRBJ1-1; 8 bases line up with TRBD1. Losses at the gene ends were 5 bases for V and 4 bases for J; bases not matched to a gene: 12. The CDR3 is 16 residues long. The germline V gene encodes CDR1 SEHNR and CDR2 FQNEAQ (reference sequence). The CDR3 reads CASSMPIRGLGTEAFF. Here the CDR3 DNA reads TGTGCCAGCAGCATGCCCATCAGGGGGCTCGGCACTGAAGCTTTCTTT.

The CDR3, as DNA: TGTGCCAGCACCCCCGGACTAGCGGGGAGGAATGAGCAGTTCTTC. Its translation is CASTPGLAGRNEQFF. The chain is built from TRBV27 and TRBJ2-1, with 12 bases matching TRBD2. Germline CDR1 and CDR2: MNHEY and SMNVEV (reference sequence). V lost 7 bases and J lost 7; bases outside the gene matches: 8. The CDR3 is 15 amino acids.

This clone came up once. V and J are TRBV12-3 or TRBV12-4 and TRBJ2-5, with D unresolved. The CDR3 consists of 13 residues. Trimming removed 4 bases at V and 2 bases at J, with 8 bases between. The CDR3 region is CASSWATQETQYF. In DNA, the CDR3 is TGTGCCAGCAGTTGGGCGACGCAAGAGACCCAGTACTTC.

The chain employs TRBV5-1 and TRBJ2-2; 13 bases are a match to TRBD2. J lost 4 bases, V lost 3 bases, and 9 bases had no gene match. The CDR3 sequence is 18 residues long. Germline CDR1 reads SGHRS; CDR2 reads YFSETQ. The CDR3 here is CASSSSPGLAGPTGELFF. CDR3 sequence (DNA): TGCGCCAGCAGCTCTTCCCCGGGACTAGCGGGACCCACCGGGGAGCTGTTTTTT. Complete variable domain (other parts from reference TRBV5-1 and TRBJ2-2): KAGVTQTPRYLIKTRGQQVTLSCSPISGHRSVSWYQQTPGQGLQFLFEYFSETQRNKGNFPGRFSGRQFSNSRSEMNVSTLELGDSALYLCASSSSPGLAGPTGELFFGEGSRLTVL.

This chain joins TRBV11-2 and TRBJ2-7, with 10 bases fitting TRBD2. From germline, CDR1 is SGHAT and CDR2 FQNNGV. This CDR3 is 16 amino acids long. Trimming took 6 bases from V and 3 from J; bases not matched to a gene: 11. CDR3 nucleotides: TGTGCCAGCAGGAGACTAGCGGGCAGGATAGACTACGAGCAGTACTTC. The encoded protein is CASRRLAGRIDYEQYF.